These 19 T cell receptor beta chains share one sample of origin, sequenced in a study of T cell changes during pregnancy in multiple sclerosis. Data came from immunoSEQ multiplex PCR; TCRdb stores just in-frame clones and leaves some out. The top ten clones hold approximately 0.45% of a sample with approximately 82,000 clones, about nine tenths of them seen once. The specimen was CD4+ T cells from peripheral blood mononuclear cells, collected in the second trimester of pregnancy. The receptors shown here come from a female donor with multiple sclerosis, enrolled in a pregnancy study.

This rearrangement joins TRBV15 to TRBJ2-7; a weak D match, TRBD1 (6 bases). This CDR3 comprises 13 residues. Germline V CDR1 and CDR2: LNHNV, YYDKDF (reference sequence). Trimming cost V 0 bases and J 3 bases, with 6 bases left between them. CDR3 nucleotide sequence: TGTGCCACCAGCAGAGAGGACAGCTACGAGCAGTACTTC. Residues: CATSREDSYEQYF.

In its sample, this clone was seen once. V and J are TRBV7-9 and TRBJ1-2; no definite D call. Trimming took 2 bases from V and 5 from J, leaving 18 bases between them. This CDR3 region has 16 residues. CDR1 and CDR2 (germline): SEHNR, FQNEAQ (reference sequence). The CDR3 bases are TGTGCCAGCAGCTTATCCCCAACCCGTCAACTTTATGGCTACACCTTC. It yields the protein CASSLSPTRQLYGYTF.

This clone was recorded a few times. V is TRBV9 and J is TRBJ2-7; 7 nucleotides match TRBD1. V shed 4 bases and J 1 base; nucleotides not matched to a gene: 11. This CDR3 is built from 16 residues. The germline V gene encodes CDR1 SGDLS and CDR2 YYNGEE. The CDR3 nucleotides are TGTGCCAGCAGCCCTTGGGGTGGGACAGTATCCTACGAGCAGTACTTC. Translation: CASSPWGGTVSYEQYF.

The chain couples TRBV15 to TRBJ2-2; the D is unclear. Trimming pared 8 bases from V and 3 bases from J, leaving 7 bases between. Germline-derived CDR1 and CDR2 are LNHNV and YYDKDF (reference sequence). The CDR3 loop spans 12 amino acids. In DNA form, the CDR3 reads TGTGCCACCTCGCGATACACCGGGGAGCTGTTTTTT. Its protein product is CATSRYTGELFF.

The J gene is TRBJ1-2, the V gene TRBV6-1; 12 positions agree with TRBD1. The CDR3 extends over 13 amino acids. CDR1 is MNHNS and CDR2 is SASEGT in the germline V gene. V was clipped by 6 bases and J by 7 bases; unmatched bases: 3. Here the CDR3 reads CASRGQGARGYTF. The CDR3 DNA reads TGTGCCAGCAGGGGACAGGGGGCGCGTGGCTACACCTTC.

This sequence joins TRBV30 and TRBJ1-2; 7 nucleotides align to TRBD1. V trimming: 7 bases; J trimming: 1 base; junction bases outside the gene matches: 9. The CDR3 runs to 14 residues. Looked up from germline, CDR1 is GTSNPN and CDR2 is SVGIG (reference sequence). The CDR3 loop is CASARQGLNYGYTF. CDR3 nucleotide sequence: TGTGCCTCAGCTAGACAGGGACTTAACTATGGCTACACCTTC.

The J gene is TRBJ2-1, the V gene TRBV13, with D perhaps TRBD2 (5 bases). This CDR3 has 12 amino acids. Germline CDR1 PRHDT, CDR2 FYEKMQ (reference sequence). V was cut by 8 bases and J by 3 bases, with 8 bases left in between. The CDR3 region has the DNA TGTGCCAGCGGGAGCCTCTACAATGAGCAGTTCTTC. Its protein is CASGSLYNEQFF.

The chain employs TRBV9 and TRBJ1-3; D might be TRBD1 (6 bases). Trimming cost V 0 bases and J 4 bases, with 8 bases left between them. Germline V lookup: CDR1 SGDLS, CDR2 YYNGEE. The CDR3 runs 14 residues. The chain's CDR3 is CASSVGGLGNTIYF. The CDR3 bases are TGTGCCAGCAGCGTAGGGGGGCTCGGAAACACCATATATTTT.

The gene calls are TRBV7-2 and TRBJ1-1; the D gene is possibly TRBD1 (5 bases). CDR3 length equals 14 residues. Trimming left V 4 bases short and J 1 base short, with 10 bases between. Looked up from germline, CDR1 is SGHTA and CDR2 is FQGNSA. The CDR3 DNA reads as TGTGCCAGCAGCTCCACAGGACCGAACACTGAAGCTTTCTTT. Translation: CASSSTGPNTEAFF.

The chain couples TRBV5-4 to TRBJ2-6; D possibly corresponds to TRBD1 (5 bases). The CDR3 covers 16 residues. Trimming cost V 2 bases and J 0 bases, with 9 bases left between them. The germline V gene encodes CDR1 SGHNT and CDR2 YYREEE (reference sequence). CDR3 protein: CASSFDSLSGANVLTF. CDR3 nucleotide sequence: TGTGCCAGCAGCTTCGACAGCCTCTCTGGGGCCAACGTCCTGACTTTC.

This chain joins TRBV15 and TRBJ2-7; 8 bases fit TRBD1. In germline, CDR1 is LNHNV, CDR2 YYDKDF (reference sequence). The V gene end was trimmed by 3 bases and the J gene end by 1 base; junction bases not matched to a gene: 11. CDR3 length: 17 amino acids. The CDR3, as DNA: TGTGCCACCAGCAGGGTTACCGGGACAGGAAGATCCTACGAGCAGTACTTC. Translating it yields CATSRVTGTGRSYEQYF.

This rearrangement joins TRBV9 to TRBJ2-2; the D gene is possibly TRBD2 (7 bases). This CDR3 is 15 amino acids long. The V end was cut by 0 bases, the J end by 6 bases, with 12 bases between. Germline values: CDR1 SGDLS, CDR2 YYNGEE. This CDR3 is CASSVDGGLAGELFF. The DNA of the CDR3 is TGTGCCAGCAGCGTAGACGGGGGGCTCGCCGGGGAGCTGTTTTTT.

This clone was counted once. The chain combines TRBV11-2 with TRBJ2-1; a weak D match, TRBD2 (6 bases). CDR3 length: 14 residues. Per the germline V gene, CDR1 is SGHAT and CDR2 is FQNNGV. Trimming stripped 5 bases from V and 8 bases from J, with 16 bases between. CDR3 nucleotide sequence: TGTGCCAGCAGCGGGAGGACTACTCGGGATGAGCAGTTCTTC. Translated, it gives CASSGRTTRDEQFF.

This CDR3 is CASSLGLDYYEQYF. The CDR3 DNA reads as TGTGCCAGCAGCTTAGGCCTGGACTACTACGAGCAGTACTTC. This chain links TRBV7-2 with TRBJ2-7, with a weak D call TRBD2 (6 bases). The CDR3 is 14 amino acids. The V gene lost 1 base and the J gene lost 3 bases, with 10 bases spanning the gap. Germline V gene lookup returns CDR1 SGHTA and CDR2 FQGNSA. Looking up the rest from reference TRBV7-2 and TRBJ2-7 gives the full variable domain: GAGVSQSPSNKVTEKGKDVELRCDPISGHTALYWYRQSLGQGLEFLIYFQGNSAPDKSGLPSDRFSAERTGGSVSTLTIQRTQQEDSAVYLCASSLGLDYYEQYFGPGTRLTVT.

The chain combines TRBV6-6 with TRBJ2-5; D may be TRBD2 (5 bases). This CDR3 spans 15 amino acids. The V end lost 6 bases, the J end lost 1 base, and 15 bases lay between the germline ends. From germline, CDR1 is MNHNY and CDR2 SVGAGI (reference sequence). The chain's CDR3 is CASRPEGASQETQYF. CDR3 nucleotide sequence: TGTGCCAGCAGGCCCGAGGGAGCATCCCAAGAGACCCAGTACTTC.

The chain links TRBV6-5 to TRBJ2-3; no clear D. CDR1 and CDR2 (germline): MNHEY, SVGAGI. The CDR3 is 13 amino acids. V was clipped by 4 bases and J by 2 bases, with 7 bases between them. The CDR3: CASSFDSTDTQYF. In DNA form, the CDR3 reads TGTGCCAGCAGTTTCGACTCCACAGATACGCAGTATTTT.

The count of this clone is one. This chain links TRBV7-6 with TRBJ2-2; no clear D gene. The CDR3 has 14 amino acids. CDR1 and CDR2 (germline): SGHVS, FNYEAQ. V lost 1 base and J 6 bases, leaving 9 bases between the germline ends. CDR3 nucleotides: TGTGCCAGCAGCTTAGTCCCGGTTCCCGGGGAGCTGTTTTTT. Its protein is CASSLVPVPGELFF.

The rearrangement links TRBV5-1 to TRBJ2-1; TRBD2 agrees at 9 bases. V lost 5 bases, J lost 5 bases, and 2 bases stayed unmatched. The CDR3 has 13 residues. Germline lookup yields CDR1 SGHRS and CDR2 YFSETQ. The CDR3 DNA sequence: TGCGCCAGCAGACGGACTAGCGACAATGAGCAGTTCTTC. This codes for CASRRTSDNEQFF. The full variable domain, rest sourced from reference TRBV5-1 and TRBJ2-1, is KAGVTQTPRYLIKTRGQQVTLSCSPISGHRSVSWYQQTPGQGLQFLFEYFSETQRNKGNFPGRFSGRQFSNSRSEMNVSTLELGDSALYLCASRRTSDNEQFFGPGTRLTVL.

The rearrangement joins TRBV18 to TRBJ2-7; tentative D call: TRBD2 (5 bases). CDR1 KGHSH and CDR2 LQKENI come from the germline V gene. CDR3 length equals 14 residues. V was cut by 4 bases and J by 4 bases, with 14 bases left in between. The CDR3 DNA sequence: TGTGCCAGCTCACGTGGGCCAGGAGGATACGAGCAGTACTTC. Translated, it gives CASSRGPGGYEQYF. The variable domain in full, with the rest retrieved from reference TRBV18 and TRBJ2-7, is NAGVMQNPRHLVRRRGQEARLRCSPMKGHSHVYWYRQLPEEGLKFMVYLQKENIIDESGMPKERFSAEFPKEGPSILRIQQVVRGDSAAYFCASSRGPGGYEQYFGPGTRLTVT.